The 10 T cell receptor beta chains below were found in one sample sequenced in a study of cytomegalovirus exposure and HLA in healthy donors. PCR was performed using 60 Vbeta and 13 Jbeta primers. Sequencing used immunoSEQ multiplex PCR; TCRdb keeps in-frame clones, though not all of them. The sample has 180,000 or so clones; more than 60% are singletons. The sequenced sample consisted of PBMCs. The receptors stem from a woman aged 55 to 70 in good health and CMV-seropositive.

The V gene is TRBV7-8, the J gene TRBJ2-1; TRBD2 matches at 15 bases. Germline V lookup: CDR1 SGHVS, CDR2 FQNEAQ. The CDR3 sequence is 17 residues long. With 5 bases clipped from V and 3 bases from J, the junction kept 5 bases outside the gene matches. The CDR3 DNA sequence: TGTGCCAGCAGCCCCGGACTAGCGGGAGGGGGCTACAATGAGCAGTTCTTC. Its translation is CASSPGLAGGGYNEQFF.

The rearrangement links TRBV9 to TRBJ2-2; D is ambiguous. CDR1 is SGDLS and CDR2 is YYNGEE in the germline V gene. The germline V and J ends were trimmed by 2 bases and 2 bases, with 10 bases remaining between them. CDR3 length: 15 residues. For the CDR3, the DNA is TGTGCCAGCAGCGTCGTGCAGGTTAACACCGGGGAGCTGTTTTTT. It specifies CASSVVQVNTGELFF.

The V call is TRBV5-6, the J call TRBJ2-1; 11 bases are shared with TRBD2. V trimming: 2 bases; J trimming: 4 bases; junction bases outside the gene matches: 2. This CDR3 comprises 15 residues. CDR1 is SGHDT, CDR2 YYEEEE, per germline. The CDR3 DNA reads as TGTGCCAGCAGCTTTAGCGGGGGGGCATACAATGAGCAGTTCTTC. This sequence encodes CASSFSGGAYNEQFF.

The chain is built from TRBV4-2 and TRBJ2-7; D gene unclear. Trimming took 0 bases from V and 0 from J, leaving 6 bases between them. CDR1 is LGHNA and CDR2 is YNFKEQ in the germline V gene. The CDR3 loop spans 14 amino acids. CDR3 region: CASSQEAVSYEQYF. The CDR3 region has the DNA TGTGCCAGCAGCCAAGAGGCGGTCTCCTACGAGCAGTACTTC.

The gene calls are TRBV28 and TRBJ1-5; 8 nucleotides align to TRBD1. Germline trimming cut 5 bases from V and 5 bases from J; bases unmatched to any gene: 5. The germline V gene encodes CDR1 MDHEN and CDR2 SYDVKM. The CDR3 covers 14 residues. CDR3 protein: CASSQDREDQPQHF. CDR3 nucleotides: TGTGCCAGCAGTCAGGACAGGGAGGATCAGCCCCAGCATTTT. Combining the CDR3 with reference TRBV28 and TRBJ1-5 gives the whole variable domain DVKVTQSSRYLVKRTGEKVFLECVQDMDHENMFWYRQDPGLGLRLIYFSYDVKMKEKGDIPEGYSVSREKKERFSLILESASTNQTSMYLCASSQDREDQPQHFGDGTRLSIL.

The gene calls are TRBV6-1 and TRBJ2-3; 7 bases align to TRBD1. Germline V gene lookup returns CDR1 MNHNS and CDR2 SASEGT. Trimming removed 4 bases from V and 2 bases from J; junction bases left unmatched: 9. This CDR3 has 16 residues. For the CDR3, the DNA is TGTGCCAGCAGTGCAGGGGGTGGGCTACTCACAGATACGCAGTATTTT. It encodes CASSAGGGLLTDTQYF.

This chain joins TRBV5-1 and TRBJ2-1; tentatively, D is TRBD2 (5 bases). V shed 2 bases and J shed 9 bases, with 12 bases lying between them. Germline CDR1 SGHRS, CDR2 YFSETQ. This CDR3 has 13 residues. The CDR3 sequence: CASSFSSIGEQFF. The CDR3 nucleotides read TGCGCCAGCAGCTTCTCTAGCATCGGTGAGCAGTTCTTC. The variable domain in full, with the rest retrieved from reference TRBV5-1 and TRBJ2-1, is KAGVTQTPRYLIKTRGQQVTLSCSPISGHRSVSWYQQTPGQGLQFLFEYFSETQRNKGNFPGRFSGRQFSNSRSEMNVSTLELGDSALYLCASSFSSIGEQFFGPGTRLTVL.

The chain carries TRBV7-9 and TRBJ1-6, with 7 bases fitting TRBD1. Trimming at V came to 5 bases and at J to 7 bases, leaving 5 bases not matched to a gene. Germline V gene sequence: CDR1 SEHNR, CDR2 FQNEAQ (reference sequence). The CDR3 has 14 residues. The CDR3 region has the DNA TGTGCCAGCAGCCGAACAGGGGCGAATTCACCCCTCCACTTT. This translates into CASSRTGANSPLHF.

This CDR3 is CASSQDHGGQVNYGYTF. In nucleotides, the CDR3 is TGCGCCAGCAGCCAAGATCATGGAGGACAGGTTAACTATGGCTACACCTTC. V and J are TRBV4-3 and TRBJ1-2; 7 bases are a match to TRBD1. Trimming took 0 bases from V and 1 from J; bases not matched to a gene: 8. CDR1 and CDR2 (germline): LGHNA, YSLEER. This CDR3 contains 17 residues.

V and J are TRBV5-1 and TRBJ1-6; 8 bases match TRBD1. V shed 4 bases, J shed 8 bases, and the junction held 5 bases outside the gene matches. Looked up from germline, CDR1 is SGHRS and CDR2 is YFSETQ. The CDR3 is 14 amino acids. The CDR3 nucleotides are TGCGCCAGCAGCCCAGGGGGCTTCGATTCACCCCTCCACTTT. As protein: CASSPGGFDSPLHF.